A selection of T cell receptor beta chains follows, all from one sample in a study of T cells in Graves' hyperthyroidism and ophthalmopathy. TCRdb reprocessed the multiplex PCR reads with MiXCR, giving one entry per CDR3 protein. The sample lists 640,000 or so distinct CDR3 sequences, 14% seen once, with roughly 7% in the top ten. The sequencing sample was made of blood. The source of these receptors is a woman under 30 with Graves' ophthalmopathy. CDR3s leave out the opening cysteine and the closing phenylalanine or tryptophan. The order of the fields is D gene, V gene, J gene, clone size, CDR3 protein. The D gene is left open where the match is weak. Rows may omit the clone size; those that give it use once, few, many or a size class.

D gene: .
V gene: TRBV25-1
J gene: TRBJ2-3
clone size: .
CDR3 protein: ASSEYIGSSTDTQY

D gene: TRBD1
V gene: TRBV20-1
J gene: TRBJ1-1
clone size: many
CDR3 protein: SARVSTGRFTEAF

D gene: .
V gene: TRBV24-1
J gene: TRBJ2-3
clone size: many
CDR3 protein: ATSDYSSTDTQY

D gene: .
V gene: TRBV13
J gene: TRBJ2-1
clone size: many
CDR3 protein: ASSLKGSYNEQF

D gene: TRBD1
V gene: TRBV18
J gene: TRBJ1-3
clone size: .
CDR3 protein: ASSPEGQGSGNTIY

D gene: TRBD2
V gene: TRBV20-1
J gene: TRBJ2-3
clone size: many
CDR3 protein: SARDRPSGSSTDTQY

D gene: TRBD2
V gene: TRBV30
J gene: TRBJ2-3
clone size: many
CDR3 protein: AWSVSGRAGDTQY

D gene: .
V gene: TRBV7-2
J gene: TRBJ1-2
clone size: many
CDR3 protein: ASSLREWGGYT

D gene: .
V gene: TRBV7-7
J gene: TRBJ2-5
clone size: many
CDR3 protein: ASSPLAETQY

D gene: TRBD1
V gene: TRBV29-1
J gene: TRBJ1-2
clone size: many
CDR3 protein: SVGGQGHGYT

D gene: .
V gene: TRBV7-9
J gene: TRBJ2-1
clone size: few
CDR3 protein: ASRNVYNEQF

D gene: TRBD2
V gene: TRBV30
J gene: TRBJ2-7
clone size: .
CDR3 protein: AWSVLQLAGGMHEQS

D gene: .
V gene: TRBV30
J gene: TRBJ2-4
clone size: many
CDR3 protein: AWTLGHIQY

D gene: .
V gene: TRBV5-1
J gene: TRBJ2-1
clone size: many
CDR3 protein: ASSFKGIEQF

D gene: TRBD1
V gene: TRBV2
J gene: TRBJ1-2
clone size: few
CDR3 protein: AKGQGATNYGYT

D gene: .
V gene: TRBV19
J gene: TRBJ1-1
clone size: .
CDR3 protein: ASSIARQLNTEAF

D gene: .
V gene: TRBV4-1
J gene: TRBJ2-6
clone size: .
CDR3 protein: ASNPLIGANVLT

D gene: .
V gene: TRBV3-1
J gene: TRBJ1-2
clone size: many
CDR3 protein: ASSQGPLNYGYT

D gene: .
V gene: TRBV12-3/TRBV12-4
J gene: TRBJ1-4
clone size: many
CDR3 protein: ASSYRTDEKLF

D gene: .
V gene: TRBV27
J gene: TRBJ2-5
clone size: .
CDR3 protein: ASSSSMDSPQETQY

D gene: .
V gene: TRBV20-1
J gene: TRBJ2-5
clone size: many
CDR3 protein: SANPKARDTRETQY

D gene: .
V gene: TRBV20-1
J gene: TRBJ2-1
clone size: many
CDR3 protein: SARGGLPDEQF

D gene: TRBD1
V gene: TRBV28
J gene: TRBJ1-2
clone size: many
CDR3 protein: AVRNRGNYGYT

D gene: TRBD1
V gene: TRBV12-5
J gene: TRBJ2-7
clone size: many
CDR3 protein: ASGLILTGSFHYEQY

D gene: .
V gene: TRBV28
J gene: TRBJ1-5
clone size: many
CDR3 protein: ASSLVRLSNQPQH

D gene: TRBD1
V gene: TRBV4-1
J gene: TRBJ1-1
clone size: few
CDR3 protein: ASSQDVDRVVNTEAF

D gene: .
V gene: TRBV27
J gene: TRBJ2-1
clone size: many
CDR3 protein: ASSLPNYNEQF

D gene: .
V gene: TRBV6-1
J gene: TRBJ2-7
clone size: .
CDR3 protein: ASSEELSGRYEQY

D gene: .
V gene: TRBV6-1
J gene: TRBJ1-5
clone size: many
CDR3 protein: ATERATNQPQH

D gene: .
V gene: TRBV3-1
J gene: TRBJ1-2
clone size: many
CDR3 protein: ASSPGEGVGESYGYT

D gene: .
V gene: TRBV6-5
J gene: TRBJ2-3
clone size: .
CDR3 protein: ASSYSPRADTQY

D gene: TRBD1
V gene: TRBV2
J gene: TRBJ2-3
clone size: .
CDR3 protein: ASTYGRGQVADAQY

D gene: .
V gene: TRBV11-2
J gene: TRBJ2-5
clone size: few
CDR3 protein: ASSSYGQETQY

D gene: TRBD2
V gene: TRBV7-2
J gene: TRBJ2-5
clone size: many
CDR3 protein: ASSSRLAGYQETQY

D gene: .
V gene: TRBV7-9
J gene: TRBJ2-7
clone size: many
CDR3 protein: ASSLDGDLTYEQY

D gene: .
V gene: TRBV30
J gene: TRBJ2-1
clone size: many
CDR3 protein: AWSVQGWRYNEQF

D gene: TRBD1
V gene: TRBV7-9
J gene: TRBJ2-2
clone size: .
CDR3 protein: ASSASRTGTAGELF

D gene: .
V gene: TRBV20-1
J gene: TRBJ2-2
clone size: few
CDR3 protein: SATPGKNTGELF

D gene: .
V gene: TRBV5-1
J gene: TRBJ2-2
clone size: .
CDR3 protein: ASSLDSRQKDLF

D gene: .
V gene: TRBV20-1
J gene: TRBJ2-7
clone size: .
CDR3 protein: SARGIRQGRGSYEQY

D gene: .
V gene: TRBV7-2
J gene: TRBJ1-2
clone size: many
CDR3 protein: ASSLASHGGYT

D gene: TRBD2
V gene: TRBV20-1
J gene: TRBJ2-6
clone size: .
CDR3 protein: SARALSGTSGSSGANVLT

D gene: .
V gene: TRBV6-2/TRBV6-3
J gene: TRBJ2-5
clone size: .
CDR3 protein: ASIPTGKVETQY

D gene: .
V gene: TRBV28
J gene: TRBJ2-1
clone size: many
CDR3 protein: ASSRAGPFNNEQF